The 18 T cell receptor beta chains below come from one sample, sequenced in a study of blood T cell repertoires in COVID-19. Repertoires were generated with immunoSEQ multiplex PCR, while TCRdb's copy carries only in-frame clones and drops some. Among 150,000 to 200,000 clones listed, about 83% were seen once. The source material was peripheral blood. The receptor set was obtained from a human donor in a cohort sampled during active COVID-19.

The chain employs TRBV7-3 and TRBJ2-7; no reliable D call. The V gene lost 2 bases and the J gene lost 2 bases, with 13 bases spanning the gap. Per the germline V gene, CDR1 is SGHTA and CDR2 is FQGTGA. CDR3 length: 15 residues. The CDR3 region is CASSLAAGRTYEQYF. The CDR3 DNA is TGTGCCAGCAGCTTAGCGGCCGGAAGGACCTACGAGCAGTACTTC.

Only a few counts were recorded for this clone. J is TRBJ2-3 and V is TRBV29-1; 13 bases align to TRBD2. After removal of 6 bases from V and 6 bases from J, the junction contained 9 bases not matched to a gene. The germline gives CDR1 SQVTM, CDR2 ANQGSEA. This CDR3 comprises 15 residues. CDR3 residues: CSVVPGTSGDDTQYF. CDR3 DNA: TGCAGCGTCGTACCCGGGACTAGCGGGGACGATACGCAGTATTTT.

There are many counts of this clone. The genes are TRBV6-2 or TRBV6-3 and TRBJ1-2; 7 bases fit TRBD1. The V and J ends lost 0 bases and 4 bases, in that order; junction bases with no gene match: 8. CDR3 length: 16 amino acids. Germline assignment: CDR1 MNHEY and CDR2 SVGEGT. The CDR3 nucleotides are TGTGCCAGCAGTTACTCAGCCGGGACAGTGCTCTATGGCTACACCTTC. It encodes CASSYSAGTVLYGYTF.

The CDR3 nucleotides are TGCGCCAGCAAAGGGGGACAGGGGGCTTTCAATCAGCCCCAGCATTTT. Translation: CASKGGQGAFNQPQHF. The chain carries TRBV10-2 and TRBJ1-5, with 12 bases aligning to TRBD1. J was trimmed by 3 bases and V by 7 bases; bases with no gene match: 7. This CDR3 region has 16 residues. Germline CDR1 is WSHSY and CDR2 is SAAADI.

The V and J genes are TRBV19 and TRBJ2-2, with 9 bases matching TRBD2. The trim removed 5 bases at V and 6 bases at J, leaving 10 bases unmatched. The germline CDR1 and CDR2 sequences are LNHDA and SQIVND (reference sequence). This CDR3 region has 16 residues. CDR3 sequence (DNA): TGTGCCAGTAGTGCCGGACTAGCGCCGGCCCCCGGGGAGCTGTTTTTT. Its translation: CASSAGLAPAPGELFF. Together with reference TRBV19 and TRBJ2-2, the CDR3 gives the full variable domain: DGGITQSPKYLFRKEGQNVTLSCEQNLNHDAMYWYRQDPGQGLRLIYYSQIVNDFQKGDIAEGYSVSREKKESFPLTVTSAQKNPTAFYLCASSAGLAPAPGELFFGEGSRLTVL.

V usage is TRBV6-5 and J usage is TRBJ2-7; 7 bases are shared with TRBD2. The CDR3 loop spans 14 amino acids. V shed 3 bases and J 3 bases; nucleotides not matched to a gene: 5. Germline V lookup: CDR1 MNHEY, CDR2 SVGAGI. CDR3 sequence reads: CASSYRPGGYEQYF. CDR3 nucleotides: TGTGCCAGCAGTTATCGGCCGGGGGGCTACGAGCAGTACTTC.

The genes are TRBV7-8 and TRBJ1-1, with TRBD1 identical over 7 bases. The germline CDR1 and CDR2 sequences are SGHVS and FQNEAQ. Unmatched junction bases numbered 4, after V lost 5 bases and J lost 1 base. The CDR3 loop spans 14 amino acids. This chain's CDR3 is CASSQTGENTEAFF. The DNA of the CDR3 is TGTGCCAGCAGCCAAACAGGGGAGAACACTGAAGCTTTCTTT.

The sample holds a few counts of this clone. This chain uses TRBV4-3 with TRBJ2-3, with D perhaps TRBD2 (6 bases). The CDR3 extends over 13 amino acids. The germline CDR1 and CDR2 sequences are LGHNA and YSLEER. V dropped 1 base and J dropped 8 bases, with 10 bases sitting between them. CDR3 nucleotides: TGCGCCAGCAGCCAAGGGTTCGGGGGTACGCAGTATTTT. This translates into CASSQGFGGTQYF.

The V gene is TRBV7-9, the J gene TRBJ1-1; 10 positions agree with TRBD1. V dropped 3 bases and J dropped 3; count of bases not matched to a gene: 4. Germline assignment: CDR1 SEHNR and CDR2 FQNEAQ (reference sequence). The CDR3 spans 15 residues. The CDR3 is CASSLLGTGDTEAFF. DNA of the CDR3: TGTGCCAGCAGCTTGTTAGGGACAGGGGACACTGAAGCTTTCTTT. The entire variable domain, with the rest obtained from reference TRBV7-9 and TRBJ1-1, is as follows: DTGVSQNPRHKITKRGQNVTFRCDPISEHNRLYWYRQTLGQGPEFLTYFQNEAQLEKSRLLSDRFSAERPKGSFSTLEIQRTEQGDSAMYLCASSLLGTGDTEAFFGQGTRLTVV.

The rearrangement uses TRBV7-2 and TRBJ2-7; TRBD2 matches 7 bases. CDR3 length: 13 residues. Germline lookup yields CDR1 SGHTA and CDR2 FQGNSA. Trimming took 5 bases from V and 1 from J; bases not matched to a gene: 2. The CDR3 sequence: CASSGGGSYEQYF. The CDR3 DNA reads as TGTGCCAGCAGCGGGGGGGGGTCCTACGAGCAGTACTTC.

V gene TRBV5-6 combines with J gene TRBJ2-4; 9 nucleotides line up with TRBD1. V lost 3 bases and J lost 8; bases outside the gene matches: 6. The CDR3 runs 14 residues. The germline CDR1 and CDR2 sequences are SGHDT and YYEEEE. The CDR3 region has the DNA TGTGCCAGCAGCTCCTCGGGACAGGGATACATTCAGTACTTC. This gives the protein CASSSSGQGYIQYF.

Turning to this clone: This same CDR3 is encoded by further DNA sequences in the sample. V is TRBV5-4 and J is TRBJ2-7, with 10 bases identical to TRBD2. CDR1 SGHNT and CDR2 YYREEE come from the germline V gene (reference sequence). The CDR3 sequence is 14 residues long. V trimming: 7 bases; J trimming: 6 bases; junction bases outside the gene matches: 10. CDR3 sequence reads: CASSPAVAGGEQYF. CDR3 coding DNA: TGTGCCAGCTCCCCGGCGGTAGCGGGGGGCGAGCAGTACTTC.

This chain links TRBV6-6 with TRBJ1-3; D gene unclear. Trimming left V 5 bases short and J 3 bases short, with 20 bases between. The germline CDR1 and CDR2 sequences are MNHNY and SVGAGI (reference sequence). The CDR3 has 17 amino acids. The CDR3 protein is CASSPRGGGLSGNTIYF. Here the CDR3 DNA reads TGTGCCAGCAGTCCGCGTGGCGGAGGGTTAAGTGGAAACACCATATATTTT.

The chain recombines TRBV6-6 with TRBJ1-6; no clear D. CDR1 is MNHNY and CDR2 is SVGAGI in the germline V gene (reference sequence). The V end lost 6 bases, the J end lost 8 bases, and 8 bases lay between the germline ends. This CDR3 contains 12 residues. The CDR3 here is CASSPEYSPLHF. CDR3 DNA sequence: TGTGCCAGCAGCCCCGAGTATTCACCCCTCCACTTT.

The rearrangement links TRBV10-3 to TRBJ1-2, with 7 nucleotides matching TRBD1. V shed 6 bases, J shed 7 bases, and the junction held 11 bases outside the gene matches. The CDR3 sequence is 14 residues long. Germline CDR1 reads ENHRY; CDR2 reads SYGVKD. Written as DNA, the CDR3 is TGTGCCATCAGCCCAAGCCCAGGGGGTGGTGGCTACACCTTC. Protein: CAISPSPGGGGYTF.

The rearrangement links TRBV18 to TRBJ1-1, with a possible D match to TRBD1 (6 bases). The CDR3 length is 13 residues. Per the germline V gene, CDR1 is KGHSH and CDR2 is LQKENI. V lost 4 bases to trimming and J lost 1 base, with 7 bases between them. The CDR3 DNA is TGTGCCAGCTCACAACAGGGGAACACTGAAGCTTTCTTT. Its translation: CASSQQGNTEAFF.

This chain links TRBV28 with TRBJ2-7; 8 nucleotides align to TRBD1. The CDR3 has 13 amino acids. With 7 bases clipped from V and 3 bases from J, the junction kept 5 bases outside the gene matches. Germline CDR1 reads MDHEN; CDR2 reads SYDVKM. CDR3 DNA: TGTGCCAGCACCACAGGACAGGGCTACGAGCAGTACTTC. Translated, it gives CASTTGQGYEQYF.

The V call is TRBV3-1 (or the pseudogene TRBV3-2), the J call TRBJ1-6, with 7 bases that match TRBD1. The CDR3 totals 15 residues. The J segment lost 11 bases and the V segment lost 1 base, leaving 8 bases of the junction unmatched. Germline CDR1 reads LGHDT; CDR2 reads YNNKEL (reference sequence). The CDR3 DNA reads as TGTGCCAGCAGCCAAGGTACAGGGGTTACGGCACCCCTCCACTTT. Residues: CASSQGTGVTAPLHF.